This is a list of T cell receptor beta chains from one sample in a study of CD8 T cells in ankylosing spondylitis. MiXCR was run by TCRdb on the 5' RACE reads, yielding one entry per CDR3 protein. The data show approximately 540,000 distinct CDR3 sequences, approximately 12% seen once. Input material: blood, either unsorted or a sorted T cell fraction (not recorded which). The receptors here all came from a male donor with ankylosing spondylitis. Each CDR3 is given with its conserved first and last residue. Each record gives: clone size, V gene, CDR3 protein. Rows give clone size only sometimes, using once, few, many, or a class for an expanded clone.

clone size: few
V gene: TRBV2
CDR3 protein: CASSEGRYQETQYF

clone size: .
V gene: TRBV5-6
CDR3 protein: CASSLGGRRGYTF

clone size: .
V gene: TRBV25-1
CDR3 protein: CASSLLGRGYTF

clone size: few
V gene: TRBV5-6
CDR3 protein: CASSLPDLTQETQYF

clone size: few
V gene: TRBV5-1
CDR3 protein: CASSLEGTSGSYEQFF

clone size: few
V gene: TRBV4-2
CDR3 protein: CASSPEGWTSDNTQYF

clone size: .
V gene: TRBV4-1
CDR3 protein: CASSRGASTSTDTQYF

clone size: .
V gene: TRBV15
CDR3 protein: CATSFLQGTGELFF

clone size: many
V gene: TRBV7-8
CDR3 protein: CASSLGEGLRDGELFF

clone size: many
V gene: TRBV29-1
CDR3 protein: CSVDGNQGRTDTQYF

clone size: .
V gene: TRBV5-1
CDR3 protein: CASRTMEGGEQFF

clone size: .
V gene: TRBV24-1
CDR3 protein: CATSDSASGYGELFF

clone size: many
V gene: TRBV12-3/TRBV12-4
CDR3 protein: CASSLVKTAYWGYTF

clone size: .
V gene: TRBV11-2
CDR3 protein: CASSLSPGGNGYTF

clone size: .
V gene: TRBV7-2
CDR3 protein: CASSVRDISPAFF

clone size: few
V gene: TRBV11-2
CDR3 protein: CASSSGTGGTDTQYF

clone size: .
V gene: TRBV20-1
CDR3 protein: CSARDSLAGFHSYNEQFF

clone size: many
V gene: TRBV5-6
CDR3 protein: CASRPPEDSSYNEQFF

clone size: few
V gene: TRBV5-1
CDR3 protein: CASSLRTGGLDEQFF

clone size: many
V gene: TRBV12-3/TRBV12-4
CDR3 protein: CASSLSTEYGYTF

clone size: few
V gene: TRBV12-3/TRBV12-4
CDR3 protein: CASSSHRDRFGETQYF

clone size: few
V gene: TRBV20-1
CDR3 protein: CSAQGGQGALGEQFF

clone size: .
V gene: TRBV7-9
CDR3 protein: CASSFRPSGTTDTQYF

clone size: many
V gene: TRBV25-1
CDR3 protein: CASSATGDTEAFF

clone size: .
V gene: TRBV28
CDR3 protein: CASIPGTAFYEQYF

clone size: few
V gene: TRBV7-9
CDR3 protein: CASSLGASGSAGELFF

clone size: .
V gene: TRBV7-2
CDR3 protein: CASSRTSGNYAGELFF

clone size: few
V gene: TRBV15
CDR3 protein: CATSRDLARSPGELFF

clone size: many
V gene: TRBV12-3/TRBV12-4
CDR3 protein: CASSLGGGYQETQYF

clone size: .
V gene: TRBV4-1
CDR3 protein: CASSQPGTSGSVRNEQFF

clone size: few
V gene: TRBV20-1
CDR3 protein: CSARVTGRVNEQFF

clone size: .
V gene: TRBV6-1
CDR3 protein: CASSEDMLPPGPGNTIYF

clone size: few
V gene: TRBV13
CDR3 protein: CASSRTSGKSNNEQFF

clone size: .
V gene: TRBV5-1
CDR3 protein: CASTTTATRGETQYF

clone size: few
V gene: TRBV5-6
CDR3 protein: CASSPGLRIPHYGYTF

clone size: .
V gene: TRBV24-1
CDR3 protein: CATSDSTGYERTDTQYF

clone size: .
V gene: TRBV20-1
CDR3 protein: CSARVNGANVLTF

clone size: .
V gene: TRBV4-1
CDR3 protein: CASSQSPAGVGNEQFF

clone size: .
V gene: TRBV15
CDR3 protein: CATSRDLGRSTDTQYF

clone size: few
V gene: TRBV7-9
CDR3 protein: CASSAPRTSSSYEQYF

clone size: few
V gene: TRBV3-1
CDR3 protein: CASSPGTGIYYGYTF

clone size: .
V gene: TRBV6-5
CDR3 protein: CASSYSGPDQGPQHF

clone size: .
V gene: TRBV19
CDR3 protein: CASRPSNSGNTIYF

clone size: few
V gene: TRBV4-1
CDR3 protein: CASSQERGRSNEQFF

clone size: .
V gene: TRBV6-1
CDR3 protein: CASSEREGARYGYTF

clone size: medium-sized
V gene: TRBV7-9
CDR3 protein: CASSLGSGGTAYEQYF

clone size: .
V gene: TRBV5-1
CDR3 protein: CASSSTPGNTEAFF

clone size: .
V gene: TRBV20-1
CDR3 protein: CSARDWVGNEQFF

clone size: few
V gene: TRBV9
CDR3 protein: CASSASTNYGYTF

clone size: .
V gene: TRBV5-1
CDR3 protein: CANIRDENTEAFF

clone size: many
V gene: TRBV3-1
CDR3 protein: CASSRGLHSNQPQHF